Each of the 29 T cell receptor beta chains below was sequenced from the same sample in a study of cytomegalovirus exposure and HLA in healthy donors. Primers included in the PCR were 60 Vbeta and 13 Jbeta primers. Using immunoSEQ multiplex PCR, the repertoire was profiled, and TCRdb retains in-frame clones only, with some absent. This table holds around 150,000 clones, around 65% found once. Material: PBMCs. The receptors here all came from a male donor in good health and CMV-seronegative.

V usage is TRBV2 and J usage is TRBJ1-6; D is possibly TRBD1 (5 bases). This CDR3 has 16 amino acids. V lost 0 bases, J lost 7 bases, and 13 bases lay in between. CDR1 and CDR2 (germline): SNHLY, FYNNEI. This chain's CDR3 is CASSEAAGEGNSPLHF. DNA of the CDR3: TGTGCCAGCAGTGAAGCTGCGGGAGAGGGGAATTCACCCCTCCACTTT.

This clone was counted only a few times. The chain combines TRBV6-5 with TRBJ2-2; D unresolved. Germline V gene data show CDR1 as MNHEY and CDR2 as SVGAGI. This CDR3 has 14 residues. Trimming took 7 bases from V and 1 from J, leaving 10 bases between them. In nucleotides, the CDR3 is TGTGCCAGCATTTCTTCCCGGAACACCGGGGAGCTGTTTTTT. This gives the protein CASISSRNTGELFF.

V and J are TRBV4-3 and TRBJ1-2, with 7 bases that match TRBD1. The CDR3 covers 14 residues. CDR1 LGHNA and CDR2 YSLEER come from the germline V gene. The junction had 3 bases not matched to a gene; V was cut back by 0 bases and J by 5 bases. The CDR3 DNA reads TGCGCCAGCAGCCAAGATGACAGGGCGTATGGCTACACCTTC. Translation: CASSQDDRAYGYTF.

The CDR3 sequence is CASSPPWHEQFF. CDR3 bases: TGTGCCAGCAGCCCCCCATGGCATGAGCAGTTCTTC. The V and J genes are TRBV7-2 and TRBJ2-1, with D unresolved. This CDR3 is 12 amino acids long. Germline CDR1 reads SGHTA; CDR2 reads FQGNSA. The V end was cut by 5 bases, the J end by 8 bases, with 10 bases between. Using reference TRBV7-2 and TRBJ2-1 for the parts outside the CDR3, the full variable domain is GAGVSQSPSNKVTEKGKDVELRCDPISGHTALYWYRQSLGQGLEFLIYFQGNSAPDKSGLPSDRFSAERTGGSVSTLTIQRTQQEDSAVYLCASSPPWHEQFFGPGTRLTVL.

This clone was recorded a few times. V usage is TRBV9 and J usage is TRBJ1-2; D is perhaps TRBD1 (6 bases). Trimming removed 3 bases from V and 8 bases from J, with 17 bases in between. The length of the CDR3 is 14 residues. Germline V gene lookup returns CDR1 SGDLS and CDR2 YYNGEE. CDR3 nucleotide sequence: TGTGCCAGCAGCGCGTCGATACAGGGAGAAGGCTACACCTTC. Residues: CASSASIQGEGYTF.

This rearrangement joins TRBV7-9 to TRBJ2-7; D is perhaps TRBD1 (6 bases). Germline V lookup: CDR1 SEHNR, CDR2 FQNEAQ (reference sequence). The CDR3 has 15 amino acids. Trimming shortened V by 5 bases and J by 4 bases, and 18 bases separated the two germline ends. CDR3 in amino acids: CASSGRQVPNYEQYF. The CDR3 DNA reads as TGTGCCAGCAGCGGTAGACAGGTCCCCAATTACGAGCAGTACTTC.

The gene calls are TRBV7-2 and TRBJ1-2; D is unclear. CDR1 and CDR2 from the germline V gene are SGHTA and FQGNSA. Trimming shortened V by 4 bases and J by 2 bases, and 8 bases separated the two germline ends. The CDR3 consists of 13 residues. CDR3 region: CASSSDSNYGYTF. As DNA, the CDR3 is TGTGCCAGCAGCTCCGACTCAAACTATGGCTACACCTTC. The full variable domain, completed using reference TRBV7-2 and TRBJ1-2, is GAGVSQSPSNKVTEKGKDVELRCDPISGHTALYWYRQSLGQGLEFLIYFQGNSAPDKSGLPSDRFSAERTGGSVSTLTIQRTQQEDSAVYLCASSSDSNYGYTFGSGTRLTVV.

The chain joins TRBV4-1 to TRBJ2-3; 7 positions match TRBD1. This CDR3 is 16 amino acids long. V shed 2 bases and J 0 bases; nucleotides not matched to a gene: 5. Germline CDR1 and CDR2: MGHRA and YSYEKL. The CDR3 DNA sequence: TGCGCCAGCAGCCAATCGACAGGGTACAGCACAGATACGCAGTATTTT. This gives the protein CASSQSTGYSTDTQYF.

The CDR3 sequence: CASSDLFVASGGTYEQYF. The CDR3 nucleotides read TGTGCCAGCAGTGACCTCTTTGTCGCTAGCGGGGGTACCTACGAGCAGTACTTC. The rearrangement joins TRBV2 to TRBJ2-7; 10 bases are shared with TRBD2. V dropped 3 bases and J dropped 2; count of bases not matched to a gene: 13. Germline CDR1 and CDR2: SNHLY and FYNNEI. The CDR3 is 18 amino acids.

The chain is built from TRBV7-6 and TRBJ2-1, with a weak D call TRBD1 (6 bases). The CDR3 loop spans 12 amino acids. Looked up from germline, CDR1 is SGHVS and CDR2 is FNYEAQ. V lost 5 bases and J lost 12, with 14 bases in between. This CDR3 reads CASSGPRGRQFF. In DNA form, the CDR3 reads TGTGCCAGCAGCGGACCCAGGGGCCGGCAGTTCTTC.

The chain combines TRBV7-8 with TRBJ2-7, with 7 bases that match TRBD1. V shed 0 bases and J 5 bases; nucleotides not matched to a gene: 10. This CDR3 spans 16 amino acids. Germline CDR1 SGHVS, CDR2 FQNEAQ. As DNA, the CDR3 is TGTGCCAGCAGCTTAGCGAGGACAGGACTGGGAAACGAGCAGTACTTC. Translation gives CASSLARTGLGNEQYF.

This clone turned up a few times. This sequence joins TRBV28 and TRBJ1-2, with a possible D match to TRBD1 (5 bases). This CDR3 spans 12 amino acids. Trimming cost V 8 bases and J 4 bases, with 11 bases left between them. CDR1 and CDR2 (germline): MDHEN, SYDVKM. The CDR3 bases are TGTGCCAGCCTCAGGGAAGGCTATGGCTACACCTTC. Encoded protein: CASLREGYGYTF.

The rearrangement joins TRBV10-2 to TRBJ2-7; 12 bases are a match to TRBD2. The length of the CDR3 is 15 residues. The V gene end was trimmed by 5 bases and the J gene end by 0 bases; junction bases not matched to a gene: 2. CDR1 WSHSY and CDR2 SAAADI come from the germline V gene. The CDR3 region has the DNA TGCGCCAGCAGTCGGACTAGCGGGGTCTCCTACGAGCAGTACTTC. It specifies CASSRTSGVSYEQYF.

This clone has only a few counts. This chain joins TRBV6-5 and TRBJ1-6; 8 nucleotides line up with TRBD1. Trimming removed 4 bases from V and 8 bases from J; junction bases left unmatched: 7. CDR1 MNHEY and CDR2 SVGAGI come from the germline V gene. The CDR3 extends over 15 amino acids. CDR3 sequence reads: CASSSWTGQDSPLHF. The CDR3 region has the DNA TGTGCCAGCAGTTCTTGGACAGGGCAGGATTCACCCCTCCACTTT.

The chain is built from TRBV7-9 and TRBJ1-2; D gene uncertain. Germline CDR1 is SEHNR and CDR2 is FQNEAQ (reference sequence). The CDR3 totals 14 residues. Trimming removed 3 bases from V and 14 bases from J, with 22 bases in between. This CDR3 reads CASSFDGDSMARTF. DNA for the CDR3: TGTGCCAGCAGCTTTGACGGTGATTCTATGGCTAGGACCTTC. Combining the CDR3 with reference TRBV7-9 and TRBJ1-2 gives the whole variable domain DTGVSQNPRHKITKRGQNVTFRCDPISEHNRLYWYRQTLGQGPEFLTYFQNEAQLEKSRLLSDRFSAERPKGSFSTLEIQRTEQGDSAMYLCASSFDGDSMARTFGSGTRLTVV.

The CDR3 protein is CASSSLHENLEQYF. The CDR3, as DNA: TGTGCCAGCAGCTCACTACACGAAAACCTCGAGCAGTACTTC. The genes are TRBV7-6 and TRBJ2-7; D call uncertain. The germline V and J ends were trimmed by 4 bases and 6 bases, with 16 bases remaining between them. The CDR3 extends over 14 amino acids. The V gene's germline CDR1 is SGHVS and CDR2 FNYEAQ.

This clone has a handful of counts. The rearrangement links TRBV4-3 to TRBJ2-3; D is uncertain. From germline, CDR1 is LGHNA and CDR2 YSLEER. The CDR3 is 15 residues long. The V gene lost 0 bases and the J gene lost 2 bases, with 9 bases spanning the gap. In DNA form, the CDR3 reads TGCGCCAGCAGCCAAGAGAGAGCTGACACAGATACGCAGTATTTT. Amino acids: CASSQERADTDTQYF.

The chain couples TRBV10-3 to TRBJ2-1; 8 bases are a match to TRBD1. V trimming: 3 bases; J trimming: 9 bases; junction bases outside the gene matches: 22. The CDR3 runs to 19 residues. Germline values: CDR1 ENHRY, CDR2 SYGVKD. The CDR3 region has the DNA TGTGCCATCAGTGATCCGATTTCCGAACAGGGGGGAAAGTTGGGTGAGCAGTTCTTC. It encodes CAISDPISEQGGKLGEQFF.

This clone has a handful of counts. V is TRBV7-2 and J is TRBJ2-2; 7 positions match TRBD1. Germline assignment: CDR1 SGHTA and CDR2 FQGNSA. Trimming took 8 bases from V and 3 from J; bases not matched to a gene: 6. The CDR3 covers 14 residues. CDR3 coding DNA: TGTGCCAGCCGCCCGGGACAGTACACCGGGGAGCTGTTTTTT. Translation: CASRPGQYTGELFF.

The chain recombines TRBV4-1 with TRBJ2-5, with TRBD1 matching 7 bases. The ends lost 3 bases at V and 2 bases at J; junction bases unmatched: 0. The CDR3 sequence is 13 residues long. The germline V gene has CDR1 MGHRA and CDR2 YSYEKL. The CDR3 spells CASSQGQQETQYF. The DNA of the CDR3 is TGCGCCAGCAGCCAGGGACAGCAAGAGACCCAGTACTTC.

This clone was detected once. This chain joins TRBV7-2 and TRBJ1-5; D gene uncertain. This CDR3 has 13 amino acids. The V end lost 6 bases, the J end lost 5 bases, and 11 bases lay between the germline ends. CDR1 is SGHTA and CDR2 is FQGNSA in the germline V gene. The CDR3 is CASSSMADQPQHF. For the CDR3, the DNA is TGTGCCAGCAGTTCTATGGCGGATCAGCCCCAGCATTTT.

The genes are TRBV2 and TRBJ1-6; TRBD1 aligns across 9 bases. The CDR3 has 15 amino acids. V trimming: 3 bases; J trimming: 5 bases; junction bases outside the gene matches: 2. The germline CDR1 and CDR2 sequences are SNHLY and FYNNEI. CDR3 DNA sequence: TGTGCCAGCAGTGACCGGACAGGGGATAATTCACCCCTCCACTTT. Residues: CASSDRTGDNSPLHF.

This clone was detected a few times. The CDR3 spells CASSSGLPSTDTQYF. The DNA for the CDR3 is TGCGCCAGCAGCTCGGGACTACCCAGCACAGATACGCAGTATTTT. This chain joins TRBV5-1 and TRBJ2-3; 7 bases fit TRBD2. After removal of 3 bases from V and 0 bases from J, the junction contained 4 bases not matched to a gene. Per the germline V gene, CDR1 is SGHRS and CDR2 is YFSETQ. The CDR3 is made up of 15 amino acids.

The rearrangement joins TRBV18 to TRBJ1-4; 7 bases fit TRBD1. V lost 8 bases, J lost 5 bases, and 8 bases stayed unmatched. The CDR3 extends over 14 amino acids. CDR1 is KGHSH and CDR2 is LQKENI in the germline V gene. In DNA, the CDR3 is TGTGCCAGCAGGCAGGGACAGTCAAATGAAAAACTGTTTTTT. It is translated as CASRQGQSNEKLFF. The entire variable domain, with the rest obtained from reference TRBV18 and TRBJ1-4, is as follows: NAGVMQNPRHLVRRRGQEARLRCSPMKGHSHVYWYRQLPEEGLKFMVYLQKENIIDESGMPKERFSAEFPKEGPSILRIQQVVRGDSAAYFCASRQGQSNEKLFFGSGTQLSVL.

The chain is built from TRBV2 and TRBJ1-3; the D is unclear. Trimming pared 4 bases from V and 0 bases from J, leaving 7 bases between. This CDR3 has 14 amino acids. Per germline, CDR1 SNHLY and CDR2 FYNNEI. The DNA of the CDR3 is TGTGCCAGCAGTGTCTGGGCCTCTGGAAACACCATATATTTT. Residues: CASSVWASGNTIYF. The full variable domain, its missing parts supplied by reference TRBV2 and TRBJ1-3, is EPEVTQTPSHQVTQMGQEVILRCVPISNHLYFYWYRQILGQKVEFLVSFYNNEISEKSEIFDDQFSVERPDGSNFTLKIRSTKLEDSAMYFCASSVWASGNTIYFGEGSWLTVV.

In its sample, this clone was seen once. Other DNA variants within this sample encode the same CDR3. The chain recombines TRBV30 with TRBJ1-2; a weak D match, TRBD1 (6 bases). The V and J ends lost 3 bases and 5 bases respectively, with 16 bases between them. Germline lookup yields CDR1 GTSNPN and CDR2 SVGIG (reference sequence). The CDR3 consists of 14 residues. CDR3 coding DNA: TGTGCCTGGAGCGTACTCGGACAGCGTTATGGCTACACCTTC. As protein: CAWSVLGQRYGYTF.

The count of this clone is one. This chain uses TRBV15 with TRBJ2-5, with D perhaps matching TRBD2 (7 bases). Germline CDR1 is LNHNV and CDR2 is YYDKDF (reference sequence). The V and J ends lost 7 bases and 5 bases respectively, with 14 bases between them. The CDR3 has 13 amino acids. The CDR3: CATKPGGRETQYF. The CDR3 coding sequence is TGTGCCACCAAGCCGGGGGGCCGGGAGACCCAGTACTTC.

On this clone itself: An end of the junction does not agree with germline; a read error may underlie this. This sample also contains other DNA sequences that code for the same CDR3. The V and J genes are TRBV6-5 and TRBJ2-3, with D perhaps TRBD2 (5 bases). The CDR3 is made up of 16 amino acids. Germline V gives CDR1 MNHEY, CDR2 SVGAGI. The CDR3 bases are TGTGCCAGCAGCTACTCGGCAGCGGCTTACACAGATACGCAGTATTTT. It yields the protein CASSYSAAAYTDTQYF.

The CDR3 DNA sequence: TGTGCCAGCAGTGACCCGGGACAGACCTACGAGCAGTACTTC. Amino acids: CASSDPGQTYEQYF. J is TRBJ2-7 and V is TRBV2; 7 bases are a match to TRBD1. J gave up 2 bases and V 3 bases, and 4 bases lay outside the gene matches. Germline V gives CDR1 SNHLY, CDR2 FYNNEI. CDR3 length: 14 amino acids.